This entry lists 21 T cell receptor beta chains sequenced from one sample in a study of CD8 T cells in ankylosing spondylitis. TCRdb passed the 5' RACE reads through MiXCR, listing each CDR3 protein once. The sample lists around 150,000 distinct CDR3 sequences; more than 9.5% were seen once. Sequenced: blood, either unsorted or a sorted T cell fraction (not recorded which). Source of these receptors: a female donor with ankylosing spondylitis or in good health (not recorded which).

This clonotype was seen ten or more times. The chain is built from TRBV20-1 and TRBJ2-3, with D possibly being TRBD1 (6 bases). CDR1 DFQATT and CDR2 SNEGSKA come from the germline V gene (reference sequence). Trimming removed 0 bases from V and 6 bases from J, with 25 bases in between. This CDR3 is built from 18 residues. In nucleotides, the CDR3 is TGCAGTGCTAGAGATTACCGGGACAAACCAGGCAATAGGGATACGCAGTATTTT. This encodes CSARDYRDKPGNRDTQYF.

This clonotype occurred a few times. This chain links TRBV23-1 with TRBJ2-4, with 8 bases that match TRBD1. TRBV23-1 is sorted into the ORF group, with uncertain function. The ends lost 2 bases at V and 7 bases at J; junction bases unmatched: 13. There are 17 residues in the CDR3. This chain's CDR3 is CASSQPGTGGVRNIQYF. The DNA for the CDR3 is TGCGCCAGCAGTCAACCTGGGACAGGAGGGGTACGGAACATTCAGTACTTC.

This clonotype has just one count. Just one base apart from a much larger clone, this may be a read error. The CDR3 DNA is TGCGCCAGCAGTGAGTCTTTCGGCACCTACAATGAGCAGTCCTTC. Protein sequence: CASSESFGTYNEQSF. J is TRBJ2-1 and V is TRBV10-2; no firm D call. The CDR3 length is 15 residues. From germline, CDR1 is WSHSY and CDR2 SAAADI.

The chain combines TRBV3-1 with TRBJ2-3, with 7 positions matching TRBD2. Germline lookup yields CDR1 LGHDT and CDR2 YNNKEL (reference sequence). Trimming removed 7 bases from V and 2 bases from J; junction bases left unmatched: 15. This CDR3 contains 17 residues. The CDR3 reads CASTKEGPSGATDTQYF. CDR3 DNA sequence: TGTGCCAGCACCAAAGAGGGCCCTAGCGGAGCCACAGATACGCAGTATTTT.

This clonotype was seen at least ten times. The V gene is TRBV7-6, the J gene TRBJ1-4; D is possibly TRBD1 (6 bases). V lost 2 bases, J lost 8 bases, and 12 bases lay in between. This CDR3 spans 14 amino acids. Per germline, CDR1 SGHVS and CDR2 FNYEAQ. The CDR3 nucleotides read TGTGCCAGCAGCTTACGACAGGCCGGGGAAAAACTGTTTTTT. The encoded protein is CASSLRQAGEKLFF.

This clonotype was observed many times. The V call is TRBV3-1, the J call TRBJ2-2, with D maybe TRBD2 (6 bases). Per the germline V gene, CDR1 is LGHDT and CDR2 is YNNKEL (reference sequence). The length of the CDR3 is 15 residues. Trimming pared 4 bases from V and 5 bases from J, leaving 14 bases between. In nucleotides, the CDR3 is TGTGCCAGCAGCCGATTAGCGGTGGGGACCGGGGAGCTGTTTTTT. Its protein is CASSRLAVGTGELFF.

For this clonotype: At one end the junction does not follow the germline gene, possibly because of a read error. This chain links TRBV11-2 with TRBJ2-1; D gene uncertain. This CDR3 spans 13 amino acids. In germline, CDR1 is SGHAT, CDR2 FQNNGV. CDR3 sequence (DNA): TGTGCCACCACCGACGGACGGTACATTGAGCAGTTCTTC. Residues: CATTDGRYIEQFF.

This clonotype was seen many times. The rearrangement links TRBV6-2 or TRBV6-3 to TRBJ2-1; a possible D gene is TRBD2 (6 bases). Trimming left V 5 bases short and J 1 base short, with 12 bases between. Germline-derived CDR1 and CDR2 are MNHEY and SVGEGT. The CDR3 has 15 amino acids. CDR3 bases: TGTGCCAGCAGTAACCCGACTAGTTCCTACAATGAGCAGTTCTTC. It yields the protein CASSNPTSSYNEQFF.

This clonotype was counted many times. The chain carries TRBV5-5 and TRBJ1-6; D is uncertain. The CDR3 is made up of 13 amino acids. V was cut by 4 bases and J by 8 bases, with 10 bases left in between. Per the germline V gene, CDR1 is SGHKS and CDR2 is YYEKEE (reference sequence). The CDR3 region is CASSLDGDSPLHF. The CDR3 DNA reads TGTGCCAGCAGCCTGGATGGGGATTCACCCCTCCACTTT.

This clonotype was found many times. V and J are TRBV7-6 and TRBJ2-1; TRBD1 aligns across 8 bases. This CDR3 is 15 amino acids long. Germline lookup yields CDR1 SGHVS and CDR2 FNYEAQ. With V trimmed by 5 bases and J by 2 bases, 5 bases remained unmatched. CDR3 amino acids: CASSPGTGPYNEQFF. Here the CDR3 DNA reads TGTGCCAGCAGCCCCGGGACAGGTCCCTACAATGAGCAGTTCTTC.

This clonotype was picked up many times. The chain's CDR3 is CASSLRGGSGVNTGELFF. Here the CDR3 DNA reads TGTGCCAGCAGCTTACGTGGGGGGTCAGGGGTCAACACCGGGGAGCTGTTTTTT. The genes are TRBV7-7 and TRBJ2-2; possibly TRBD1 or TRBD2 for D (6 bases each). Germline V gene data show CDR1 as SSHAT and CDR2 as FNYEAQ (reference sequence). There are 18 residues in the CDR3. V was cut by 2 bases and J by 2 bases, with 18 bases left in between. The whole variable domain, filled in from reference TRBV7-7 and TRBJ2-2, reads GAGVSQSPRYKVTKRGQDVTLRCDPISSHATLYWYQQALGQGPEFLTYFNYEAQPDKSGLPSDRFSAERPEGSISTLTIQRTEQRDSAMYRCASSLRGGSGVNTGELFFGEGSRLTVL.

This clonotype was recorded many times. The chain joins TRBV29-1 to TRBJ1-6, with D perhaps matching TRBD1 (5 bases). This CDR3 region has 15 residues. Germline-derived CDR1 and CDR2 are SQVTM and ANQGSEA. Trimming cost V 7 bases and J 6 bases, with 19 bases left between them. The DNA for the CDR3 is TGCAGCGCCCGAACCGCCGACAGTTTTAATTCACCCCTCCACTTT. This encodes CSARTADSFNSPLHF.

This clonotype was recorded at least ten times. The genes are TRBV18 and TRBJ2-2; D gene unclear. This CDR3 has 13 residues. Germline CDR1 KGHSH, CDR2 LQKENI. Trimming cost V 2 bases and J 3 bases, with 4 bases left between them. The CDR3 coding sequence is TGTGCCAGCTCACCATTACACACCGGGGAGCTGTTTTTT. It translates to CASSPLHTGELFF.

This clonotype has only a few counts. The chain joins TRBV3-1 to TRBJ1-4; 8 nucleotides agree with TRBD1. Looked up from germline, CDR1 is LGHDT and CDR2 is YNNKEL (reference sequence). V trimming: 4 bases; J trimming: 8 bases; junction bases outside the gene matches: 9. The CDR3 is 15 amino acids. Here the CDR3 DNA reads TGTGCCAGCAGCCCCCGGACAGGGTTTTACGAAAAACTGTTTTTT. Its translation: CASSPRTGFYEKLFF.

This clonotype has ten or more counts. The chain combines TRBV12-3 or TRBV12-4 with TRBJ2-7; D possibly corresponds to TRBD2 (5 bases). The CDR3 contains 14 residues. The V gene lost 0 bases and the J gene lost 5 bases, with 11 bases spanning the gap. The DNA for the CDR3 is TGTGCCAGCAGTTTAGCGGGGTGGAGGCACGAGCAGTACTTC. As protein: CASSLAGWRHEQYF.

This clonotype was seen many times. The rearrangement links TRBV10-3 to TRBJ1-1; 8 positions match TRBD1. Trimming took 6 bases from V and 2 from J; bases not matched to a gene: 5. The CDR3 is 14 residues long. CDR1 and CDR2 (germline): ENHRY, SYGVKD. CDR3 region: CAISRQGLNTEAFF. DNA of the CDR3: TGTGCCATCAGCCGACAGGGGCTTAACACTGAAGCTTTCTTT.

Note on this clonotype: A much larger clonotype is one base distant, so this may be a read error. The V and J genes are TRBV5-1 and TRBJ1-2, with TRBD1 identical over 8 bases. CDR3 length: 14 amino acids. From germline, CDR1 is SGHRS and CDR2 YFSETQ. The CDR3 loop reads CASSLTGEGYGYPF. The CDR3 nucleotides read TGCGCCAGCAGCCTGACAGGGGAAGGCTATGGCTACCCCTTC.

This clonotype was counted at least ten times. The CDR3 coding sequence is TGCAGCGCTACAGGGGACTCTGGAAACACCATATATTTT. Translating gives CSATGDSGNTIYF. This chain links TRBV29-1 with TRBJ1-3, with 7 bases identical to TRBD1. Per the germline V gene, CDR1 is SQVTM and CDR2 is ANQGSEA. Losses at the gene ends were 7 bases for V and 0 bases for J; bases not matched to a gene: 3. This CDR3 spans 13 amino acids.

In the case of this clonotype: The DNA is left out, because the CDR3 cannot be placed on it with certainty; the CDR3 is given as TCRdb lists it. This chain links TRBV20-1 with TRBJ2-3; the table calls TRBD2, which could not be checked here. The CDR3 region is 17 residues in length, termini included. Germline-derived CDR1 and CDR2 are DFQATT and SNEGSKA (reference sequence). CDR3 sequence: CSTSAPRLAASTDTQYF.

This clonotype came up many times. CDR3 sequence: CASSSTWTDYTDTQYF. The CDR3 bases are TGTGCCAGCAGCTCCACCTGGACAGACTACACAGATACGCAGTATTTT. The chain uses TRBV7-9 and TRBJ2-3; D may be TRBD1 (6 bases). The V end lost 4 bases, the J end lost 2 bases, and 16 bases lay between the germline ends. Germline-derived CDR1 and CDR2 are SEHNR and FQNEAQ (reference sequence). The length of the CDR3 is 16 residues. Combining the CDR3 with reference TRBV7-9 and TRBJ2-3 gives the whole variable domain DTGVSQNPRHKITKRGQNVTFRCDPISEHNRLYWYRQTLGQGPEFLTYFQNEAQLEKSRLLSDRFSAERPKGSFSTLEIQRTEQGDSAMYLCASSSTWTDYTDTQYFGPGTRLTVL.

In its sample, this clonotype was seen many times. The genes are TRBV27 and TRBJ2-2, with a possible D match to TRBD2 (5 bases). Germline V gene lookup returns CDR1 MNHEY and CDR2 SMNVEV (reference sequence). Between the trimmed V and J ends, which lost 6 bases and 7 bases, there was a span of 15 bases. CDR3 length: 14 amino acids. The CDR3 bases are TGTGCCAGCAGCACCCCCTTTGGGAGCGGGGAGCTGTTTTTT. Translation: CASSTPFGSGELFF.